A selection of T cell receptor beta chains follows, all from one sample in a study of PD-L1 blockade in urothelial cancer. TCRdb's copy holds only in-frame clones and misses some; the assay was immunoSEQ multiplex PCR. The table records roughly 120,000 clones, about four fifths of them present only once. The starting material was PBMCs, obtained around atezolizumab (anti-PD-L1) treatment. The source is a man aged 50 to 60 with urothelial cancer. The CDR3 runs from the conserved cysteine through the conserved F or W. The D gene is left open where the match is weak. Clone size is not always given. Where it is, it says once, few, many or a class for expanded clones.

TGTGCCAGCAGTTCTGCCGGGGTAGCGGGAGGGAGGGAGACCCAGTACTTC CASSSAGVAGGRETQYF TRBV27 . TRBD2 TRBJ2-5
TGTGCCAGCACCCAACAGGGGGGTGTTAATGAAAAACTGTTTTTT CASTQQGGVNEKLFF TRBV6-1 . TRBD1 TRBJ1-4
TGTGCCAGCAGGGGGGGGGAGACCCAGTACTTC CASRGGETQYF TRBV2 . TRBD2 TRBJ2-5
TGTGCCAGCTCACCGAGACAGGGTCTAAGCGAGAAGCAGTTCTTC CASSPRQGLSEKQFF TRBV18 . TRBD1 TRBJ2-1
TGTGCCAGCAGCCAAGATAGGTGGGGGGACTCCTACGAGCAGTACTTC CASSQDRWGDSYEQYF TRBV14 . . TRBJ2-7
TGTGCCAGCAGTTTAGAAACTCTAACCCAGCATTTT CASSLETLTQHF TRBV28 few . TRBJ1-5
TGTGCCAGCAGTACTTACACCGGGGAGCTGTTTTTT CASSTYTGELFF TRBV27 once . TRBJ2-2
TGTGCCAGCAGCGATCGGTCAGGGGGCTTTGGCTACACCTTC CASSDRSGGFGYTF TRBV7-6 . TRBD1 TRBJ1-2
TGTGCCAGCAGTAGGGACAGGATCTACGAGCAGTACTTC CASSRDRIYEQYF TRBV6-1 . TRBD1 TRBJ2-7
TGTGCCAGCAGTAAACAGGGCTCGAAGAACTATGGCTACACCTTC CASSKQGSKNYGYTF TRBV25-1 . . TRBJ1-2
TGTGCCAGCTCACCACCCCGGGGTTCCCCGCAGAACACTGAAGCTTTCTTT CASSPPRGSPQNTEAFF TRBV18 . . TRBJ1-1
TGTGCCAGCAGCTTATATTACGAGCAGTACTTC CASSLYYEQYF TRBV13 . . TRBJ2-7
TGTGCCAGCAGCTCTCAGCGGGCCCGAGGGAATGAGCAGTTCTTC CASSSQRARGNEQFF TRBV11-3 once . TRBJ2-1
TGTGCCAGCAGCTTGGAATACATAAACTCCTACGAGCAGTACTTC CASSLEYINSYEQYF TRBV5-6 . . TRBJ2-7
TGCGCCAGCAGCCACGGAACAGGCGTGGTCGGGTCTGGGGCCAACGTCCTGACTTTC CASSHGTGVVGSGANVLTF TRBV4-1 . . TRBJ2-6
TGTGCCAGCAGCTTAAGAGGGCACAATAATTCACCCCTCCACTTT CASSLRGHNNSPLHF TRBV5-6 few . TRBJ1-6
TGCGCCAGCAGCTTCGGAGGGCGGAACAATGAGCAGTTCTTC CASSFGGRNNEQFF TRBV5-1 once . TRBJ2-1
TGCGCCAGCAGTGATGGGACTCCATCCTACGAGCAGTACTTC CASSDGTPSYEQYF TRBV10-2 . . TRBJ2-7
TGCGCCAGCAGTCAATCGTGGCATGCTTTCTTT CASSQSWHAFF TRBV23-1 once . TRBJ1-1
TGTGCCAGCACCCTAATGGGACTAGCGGGCACAGATACGCAGTATTTT CASTLMGLAGTDTQYF TRBV27 . TRBD2 TRBJ2-3
TGTGCCAGCAGCCAAGCCCAGTCAAGACAGGGGGGGTACGAGCAGTACTTC CASSQAQSRQGGYEQYF TRBV4-2 . TRBD1 TRBJ2-7
TGTGCCACCAAAGGACTAGCGGGAAGTACGGAGACCCAGTACTTC CATKGLAGSTETQYF TRBV2 . TRBD2 TRBJ2-5
TGTGCCAGCACCACCGAGCGCTATGGCTACACCTTC CASTTERYGYTF TRBV28 . . TRBJ1-2
TGTGCCAGCAGCCTGGAGGTCAGTAACTATGGCTACACCTTC CASSLEVSNYGYTF TRBV28 . . TRBJ1-2
TGTGCCAGCAGCTCCCTTAGCACAGATACGCAGTATTTT CASSSLSTDTQYF TRBV9 . . TRBJ2-3
TGTGCCAGCAGCCCCCCCTCCGGCGGGGGGAATTCACCCCTCCACTTT CASSPPSGGGNSPLHF TRBV9 . . TRBJ1-6
TGTGCCAGCAGTGAAGCTGGGGCCCATAGCACAGATACGCAGTATTTT CASSEAGAHSTDTQYF TRBV6-1 . . TRBJ2-3
TGTGCCAGCTCACCCTCCTCGACTGCCCTCACGCAGTATTTT CASSPSSTALTQYF TRBV18 . . TRBJ2-3
TGTGCCAGCAGCGGCCAGGGGGCCAATGAGCAGTTCTTC CASSGQGANEQFF TRBV11-3 once TRBD1 TRBJ2-1
TGTGCCATCAGTGAGTCGACTGGGGCAACCACCGGGGAGCTGTTTTTT CAISESTGATTGELFF TRBV10-3 many . TRBJ2-2
TGTGCCAGCAGCTTAGATCGTCCTGATACGCAGTATTTT CASSLDRPDTQYF TRBV11-3 . . TRBJ2-3
TGTGCCAGCAGCTTAGGTGGGTGGGAGGGCCACCAAGAGACCCAGTACTTC CASSLGGWEGHQETQYF TRBV7-8 . TRBD2 TRBJ2-5
TGTGCCAGCAGTTTGGGAACTAGCGGGATGAGCTCCTACGAGCAGTACTTC CASSLGTSGMSSYEQYF TRBV28 . TRBD2 TRBJ2-7
TGTGCCAGCAGCTTAGTCGGACAGGGGGGCAATGAGCAGTTCTTC CASSLVGQGGNEQFF TRBV7-3 few TRBD1 TRBJ2-1
TGTGCCAGCAGCCCCTCACAGGGAGGGAGCTCCTACAATGAGCAGTTCTTC CASSPSQGGSSYNEQFF TRBV13 . . TRBJ2-1